The 23 T cell receptor beta chains below were found in one sample sequenced in a study of blood T cells in healthy people across ages. A second PCR, run for about 6 to 11 cycles, used a sample-barcoded 5' primer plus a J-beta primer mix. TCRdb analysed the 5' RACE reads with MiXCR anew, one entry per CDR3 protein. The sample shows some 1 million distinct CDR3 sequences, 35% to 50% of them seen only once. The sequencing input was blood. Receptor source: a woman aged 55-69 years in good health.

This clonotype turned up a few times. The J gene is TRBJ2-4, the V gene TRBV9; TRBD1 might be the D (5 bases). V lost 0 bases to trimming and J lost 6 bases, with 10 bases between them. The CDR3 loop spans 14 amino acids. Germline CDR1 SGDLS, CDR2 YYNGEE. CDR3 residues: CASSVGGQGNIQYF. Here the CDR3 DNA reads TGTGCCAGCAGCGTAGGTGGGCAGGGAAACATTCAGTACTTC.

Comment on this clonotype: The junction departs from germline at one end; a sequencing error may be responsible. J is TRBJ1-2 and V is TRBV7-9; the D gene is possibly TRBD1 (6 bases). The CDR3 is 14 amino acids. The germline CDR1 and CDR2 sequences are SEHNR and FQNEAQ (reference sequence). The CDR3 region has the DNA TGTACCAGCACGCAACAGGGAATCGACTATGGCTACACCTTC. This translates into CTSTQQGIDYGYTF.

The V gene is TRBV28, the J gene TRBJ2-5; 7 bases line up with TRBD1. V shed 6 bases, J shed 4 bases, and the junction held 11 bases outside the gene matches. The CDR3 totals 15 residues. Germline assignment: CDR1 MDHEN and CDR2 SYDVKM. CDR3 DNA: TGTGCCAGCAGGAATCGACAGGGAAGGGCAGAGACCCAGTACTTC. Translated, it gives CASRNRQGRAETQYF.

The chain combines TRBV29-1 with TRBJ2-5; 9 bases are shared with TRBD2. CDR3 length: 16 residues. The trim removed 4 bases at V and 4 bases at J, leaving 13 bases unmatched. CDR1 is SQVTM and CDR2 is ANQGSEA in the germline V gene. CDR3 amino acids: CSVVPLPPGLAETQYF. The CDR3 nucleotides are TGCAGCGTTGTACCCCTTCCCCCGGGACTAGCAGAGACCCAGTACTTC.

About this clonotype itself: The junction departs from germline at one end; a sequencing error may be responsible. V gene TRBV5-1 combines with J gene TRBJ2-3; D tentatively fits TRBD1 or TRBD2 (5 bases each). CDR1 and CDR2 (germline): SGHRS, YFSETQ. The CDR3 extends over 15 amino acids. The DNA for the CDR3 is TGCGCCGGCAGCTTGGGGGAAGGAGGCACAGATACGCAGTATTTT. This encodes CAGSLGEGGTDTQYF. The full variable domain, with the rest looked up from reference TRBV5-1 and TRBJ2-3, is KAGVTQTPRYLIKTRGQQVTLSCSPISGHRSVSWYQQTPGQGLQFLFEYFSETQRNKGNFPGRFSGRQFSNSRSEMNVSTLELGDSALYLCAGSLGEGGTDTQYFGPGTRLTVL.

This clonotype is a singleton in its sample. One end of the junction fails to match germline, which may point to a read error. The gene calls are TRBV20-1 and TRBJ2-5, with 8 positions matching TRBD2. This CDR3 region has 13 residues. Germline V lookup: CDR1 DFQATT, CDR2 SNEGSKA (reference sequence). DNA for the CDR3: TGCAGTGCCCCCCGGGGGGGGGCGAAAGAGCAGTACTTT. It codes for CSAPRGGAKEQYF.

The V call is TRBV7-9, the J call TRBJ1-1; D unresolved. The V gene's germline CDR1 is SEHNR and CDR2 FQNEAQ (reference sequence). The CDR3 totals 11 residues. Trimming pared 1 base from V and 8 bases from J, leaving 5 bases between. The CDR3 bases are TGTGCCAGCAGCTTAGGCTGGGAAGCTTTCTTT. As protein: CASSLGWEAFF. The entire variable domain, with the rest obtained from reference TRBV7-9 and TRBJ1-1, is as follows: DTGVSQNPRHKITKRGQNVTFRCDPISEHNRLYWYRQTLGQGPEFLTYFQNEAQLEKSRLLSDRFSAERPKGSFSTLEIQRTEQGDSAMYLCASSLGWEAFFGQGTRLTVV.

The chain couples TRBV12-3 or TRBV12-4 to TRBJ2-7, with D unresolved. This CDR3 has 13 residues. The V end lost 7 bases, the J end lost 0 bases, and 10 bases lay between the germline ends. The CDR3 region has the DNA TGTGCCAGCATGCGATCGAGCTCCTACGAGCAGTACTTC. Translated, it gives CASMRSSSYEQYF.

This clonotype was seen only a few times. This rearrangement joins TRBV20-1 to TRBJ2-1; D possibly corresponds to TRBD1 (7 bases). V lost 0 bases, J lost 5 bases, and 17 bases lay in between. Germline assignment: CDR1 DFQATT and CDR2 SNEGSKA (reference sequence). The CDR3 contains 16 residues. CDR3 sequence: CSARDPAAGGNNEQFF. CDR3 in DNA: TGCAGTGCTAGAGATCCGGCGGCAGGGGGGAACAATGAGCAGTTCTTC.

The chain employs TRBV5-1 and TRBJ2-5; D call uncertain. This CDR3 has 12 residues. V lost 5 bases and J lost 4, with 9 bases in between. Looked up from germline, CDR1 is SGHRS and CDR2 is YFSETQ. The CDR3 sequence: CASRGISETQYF. The CDR3 nucleotides read TGCGCCAGCAGAGGGATCTCAGAGACCCAGTACTTC.

This clonotype was counted a few times. This may come from a read error, since a much larger clone is one base off. The genes are TRBV12-3 or TRBV12-4 and TRBJ2-1; D is undetermined. The CDR3 is made up of 12 amino acids. V was trimmed by 6 bases and J by 4 bases, leaving 7 bases between them. CDR3 in DNA: TGTGCCAGCAGATTAACGTACAATGAGCAGTTCTTC. Its translation is CASRLTYNEQFF.

Concerning this clonotype itself: One end of the junction does not line up with germline, which may come from a read error. The chain recombines TRBV5-6 with TRBJ1-5; unclear D gene. The CDR3 is made up of 15 amino acids. Germline-derived CDR1 and CDR2 are SGHDT and YYEEEE. The CDR3 region has the DNA TGTGCCGGCAGCTGGGGTGGAATCGGAGGTCAGCCCCAGCATTTT. Protein: CAGSWGGIGGQPQHF.

The chain has TRBV7-6 and TRBJ2-1; 9 nucleotides line up with TRBD2. CDR1 is SGHVS, CDR2 FNYEAQ, per germline. CDR3 length: 12 residues. The V and J ends lost 1 base and 14 bases, in that order; junction bases with no gene match: 3. CDR3 bases: TGTGCCAGCAGCTTAGGCGGGGGGGCGAAGTTCTTC. It yields the protein CASSLGGGAKFF.

The rearrangement uses TRBV6-5 and TRBJ2-1; 8 bases are shared with TRBD1. Losses at the gene ends were 7 bases for V and 8 bases for J; bases not matched to a gene: 10. The CDR3 contains 14 residues. Looked up from germline, CDR1 is MNHEY and CDR2 is SVGAGI. CDR3 amino acids: CASTIFQGAYEQFF. Here the CDR3 DNA reads TGTGCCAGCACCATATTCCAGGGGGCCTATGAGCAGTTCTTC.

J is TRBJ2-3 and V is TRBV27, with 7 bases lining up with TRBD1. There are 12 residues in the CDR3. With V trimmed by 5 bases and J by 11 bases, 7 bases remained unmatched. The germline gives CDR1 MNHEY, CDR2 SMNVEV (reference sequence). In DNA form, the CDR3 reads TGTGCCAGCAGTAATCCCGGGACAGTGCAGTATTTT. This encodes CASSNPGTVQYF.

This clonotype was detected a few times. CDR3 sequence reads: CASSSTTELYGYTF. For the CDR3, the DNA is TGTGCCAGCAGCTCGACGACAGAGCTATATGGCTACACCTTC. The chain is built from TRBV7-9 and TRBJ1-2; D may be TRBD1 (5 bases). Trimming took off 4 bases at V and 5 bases at J, with 14 bases between the two ends. Germline loops: CDR1 SEHNR, CDR2 FQNEAQ (reference sequence). This CDR3 has 14 residues.

A note on this clonotype: One end of the junction fails to match germline, which may point to a read error. For the CDR3, the DNA is TGTGCCTGCAGGAGGACTTACACAGATACGCAGTATTTT. Its translation is CACRRTYTDTQYF. The V call is TRBV27, the J call TRBJ2-3; D is possibly TRBD2 (5 bases). In germline, CDR1 is MNHEY, CDR2 SMNVEV (reference sequence). The CDR3 is 13 amino acids.

V usage is TRBV25-1 and J usage is TRBJ1-5; possible D gene TRBD1, 6 bases. CDR1 is MGHDK and CDR2 is SYGVNS in the germline V gene. V lost 4 bases and J 0 bases, leaving 10 bases between the germline ends. CDR3 length: 15 residues. This CDR3 is CASSAGHLSNQPQHF. CDR3 in DNA: TGTGCCAGCAGTGCGGGACACCTTAGCAATCAGCCCCAGCATTTT. The full variable domain, completed using reference TRBV25-1 and TRBJ1-5, is EADIYQTPRYLVIGTGKKITLECSQTMGHDKMYWYQQDPGMELHLIHYSYGVNSTEKGDLSSESTVSRIRTEHFPLTLESARPSHTSQYLCASSAGHLSNQPQHFGDGTRLSIL.

The V gene is TRBV9, the J gene TRBJ2-2; TRBD2 aligns across 13 bases. Germline-derived CDR1 and CDR2 are SGDLS and YYNGEE. This CDR3 is 20 amino acids long. V dropped 5 bases and J dropped 0; count of bases not matched to a gene: 13. The CDR3 nucleotides are TGTGCCAGCAGAAGTTATTACGGGACTAGCGGGGAAACGAACACCGGGGAGCTGTTTTTT. Encoded protein: CASRSYYGTSGETNTGELFF. Using reference TRBV9 and TRBJ2-2 for the parts outside the CDR3, the full variable domain is DSGVTQTPKHLITATGQRVTLRCSPRSGDLSVYWYQQSLDQGLQFLIQYYNGEERAKGNILERFSAQQFPDLHSELNLSSLELGDSALYFCASRSYYGTSGETNTGELFFGEGSRLTVL.

In its sample, this clonotype was seen a few times. The V and J genes are TRBV4-1 and TRBJ2-3; 9 nucleotides line up with TRBD2. This CDR3 contains 14 residues. The trim removed 7 bases at V and 4 bases at J, leaving 6 bases unmatched. The germline V gene encodes CDR1 MGHRA and CDR2 YSYEKL. In DNA, the CDR3 is TGCGCCAGCAAGCCTAGCGGGAAGGCAGATACGCAGTATTTT. This encodes CASKPSGKADTQYF.

The chain carries TRBV13 and TRBJ2-1; D perhaps matches TRBD2 (7 bases). This CDR3 has 14 amino acids. The V gene's germline CDR1 is PRHDT and CDR2 FYEKMQ (reference sequence). Trimming stripped 4 bases from V and 8 bases from J, with 15 bases between. CDR3 coding DNA: TGTGCCAGCAGCTCCCGGGGGGCGGGCGATGAGCAGTTCTTC. Translating gives CASSSRGAGDEQFF.

V is TRBV15 and J is TRBJ1-2; 8 bases are a match to TRBD1. The CDR3 spans 14 residues. Germline CDR1 is LNHNV and CDR2 is YYDKDF (reference sequence). Trimming cost V 3 bases and J 2 bases; bases outside gene matches: 2. The CDR3 DNA is TGTGCCACCAGCAGGGACAGGGTCAACTATGGCTACACCTTC. This gives the protein CATSRDRVNYGYTF.

This chain connects TRBV7-3 to TRBJ2-1; possibly TRBD2 for D (6 bases). TRBJ2-7 explains the end of the DNA better; the J call may be wrong. Germline lookup yields CDR1 SGHTA and CDR2 FQGTGA. The CDR3 covers 14 residues. The CDR3 spells CASSWGGTYNEQYF. CDR3 coding DNA: TGTGCCAGCAGCTGGGGAGGAACCTACAATGAGCAGTACTTC.